This T cell receptor beta chain was captured in a study of cytomegalovirus exposure and HLA in healthy donors. The method was immunoSEQ multiplex PCR; TCRdb's version includes in-frame clones alone and lacks a portion of them. In the table there are 120,000 or so clones, approximately 81% of which are singletons. V was shortened by 3 bases and J by 1 base, with 9 bases between the two germline ends. Germline values: CDR1 LNHNV, CDR2 YYDKDF (reference sequence). The CDR3 is 14 residues long. Regarding this clone: Antigen: not known. This CDR3 is also generated by other DNA sequences in the sample.

The study, taken as a whole, reports: It was found in a later analysis that first-cohort TCR clusters tended to co-occur in the 90 to 150 validation repertoires. It was reported that the classifier diagnosed cytomegalovirus status with high specificity and sensitivity in both the original and validation cohorts. Across donors, most TCRs were seen rarely, yet some public ones were widespread.

V is TRBV15 and J is TRBJ1-1, with a tentative D call TRBD1 (6 bases). Sequenced sample: PBMCs. This clonotype originated in a woman aged 25 to 39 in good health and CMV-seronegative. CDR3 sequence reads: CATSREDRNTEAFF. CDR3 DNA sequence: TGTGCCACCAGCAGGGAGGACAGGAACACTGAAGCTTTCTTT.